These 25 T cell receptor beta chains share one sample of origin, sequenced in a study of beta chain features in type 1 diabetes. Reverse transcription of all isolated RNA meant that expressed TCRB transcripts were sequenced. TCRdb keeps only in-frame clones here, not all; method: immunoSEQ multiplex PCR. The sample lists a few hundred thousand clones, roughly 15% seen once, with about 6.7% in the top ten. Sequenced: central memory CD4+ T cells from blood. These receptors were taken from a man younger than 40 in good health.

CDR3 protein: CASSALTSEQYF. The DNA of the CDR3 is TGTGCCAGCAGTGCCCTTACTAGCGAGCAGTACTTC. This sequence joins TRBV6-6 and TRBJ2-7; weak D call: TRBD2 (5 bases). The CDR3 is made up of 12 amino acids. From germline, CDR1 is MNHNY and CDR2 SVGAGI (reference sequence). V lost 5 bases to trimming and J lost 6 bases, with 11 bases between them.

This rearrangement joins TRBV19 to TRBJ1-6, with a tentative D call TRBD1 (5 bases). From germline, CDR1 is LNHDA and CDR2 SQIVND (reference sequence). V lost 2 bases and J 11 bases, leaving 22 bases between the germline ends. This CDR3 has 17 residues. CDR3 in amino acids: CASSILRSWQGGAPLHF. The CDR3 coding sequence is TGTGCCAGTAGTATACTCCGATCTTGGCAGGGTGGAGCACCCCTCCACTTT. Based on the CDR3 plus reference TRBV19 and TRBJ1-6, the full variable domain is DGGITQSPKYLFRKEGQNVTLSCEQNLNHDAMYWYRQDPGQGLRLIYYSQIVNDFQKGDIAEGYSVSREKKESFPLTVTSAQKNPTAFYLCASSILRSWQGGAPLHFGNGTRLTVT.

This clone was detected a few times. The V gene is TRBV6-5, the J gene TRBJ1-5; D might be TRBD1 (5 bases). The CDR3 covers 14 residues. Trimming cost V 0 bases and J 4 bases, with 7 bases left between them. Germline V gene sequence: CDR1 MNHEY, CDR2 SVGAGI. The chain's CDR3 is CASSYSGGNQPQHF. In DNA, the CDR3 is TGTGCCAGCAGTTACTCCGGGGGGAATCAGCCCCAGCATTTT.

This sequence joins TRBV14 and TRBJ2-7; tentatively, D is TRBD2 (6 bases). There are 14 residues in the CDR3. The germline V and J ends were trimmed by 8 bases and 5 bases, with 19 bases remaining between them. CDR1 and CDR2 from the germline V gene are SGHDN and FVKESK. The CDR3 loop reads CASHLGGKSHEQYF. CDR3 DNA: TGTGCCAGCCACCTGGGGGGTAAATCCCACGAGCAGTACTTC.

This clone has only a few counts. The genes are TRBV11-1 and TRBJ1-2, with a weak D call TRBD1 (5 bases). Germline CDR1 reads SGHAT; CDR2 reads FQDESV (reference sequence). Deletions cut 5 bases from V and 0 bases from J, with 13 bases between. The CDR3 spans 15 residues. The CDR3 protein is CASSPGPSSNYGYTF. For the CDR3, the DNA is TGTGCCAGCAGCCCGGGACCTAGCTCTAACTATGGCTACACCTTC. Drawing the rest from reference TRBV11-1 and TRBJ1-2, the complete variable domain is EAEVAQSPRYKITEKSQAVAFWCDPISGHATLYWYRQILGQGPELLVQFQDESVVDDSQLPKDRFSAERLKGVDSTLKIQPAELGDSAMYLCASSPGPSSNYGYTFGSGTRLTVV.

The J gene is TRBJ1-6, the V gene TRBV27, with a tentative D call TRBD1 (5 bases). The ends were cut back, 6 bases at V and 10 bases at J, with 13 bases in the middle. CDR1 and CDR2 (germline): MNHEY, SMNVEV (reference sequence). The CDR3 has 13 amino acids. The CDR3 protein is CASSSVGDSPLHF. The CDR3 DNA follows: TGTGCCAGCAGCAGCGTAGGGGACTCACCCCTCCACTTT.

The chain employs TRBV5-4 and TRBJ1-2; D is uncertain. Trimming stripped 4 bases from V and 0 bases from J, with 4 bases between. The germline V gene encodes CDR1 SGHNT and CDR2 YYREEE (reference sequence). The CDR3 is made up of 12 amino acids. CDR3 nucleotides: TGTGCCAGCAGCGCTACTAACTATGGCTACACCTTC. Translating gives CASSATNYGYTF.

This rearrangement joins TRBV5-5 to TRBJ2-1, with D unclear. Germline values: CDR1 SGHKS, CDR2 YYEKEE (reference sequence). The CDR3 runs to 12 residues. V was cut by 4 bases and J by 14 bases, with 16 bases left in between. CDR3 in DNA: TGTGCCAGCAGCGTACCGGGCCCCTTGGAGTTCTTC. The encoded protein is CASSVPGPLEFF.

This clone has more than one count but fewer than ten. V usage is TRBV21-1 and J usage is TRBJ2-7; TRBD1, the table's D call, lacks a check against the DNA. TRBV21-1 is assigned pseudogene status. The CDR3 totals 15 residues. This chain's CDR3 is CASSKLETGPYEQYV. In DNA form, the CDR3 reads TGTGCCAGCAGCAAATTAGAGACAGGACCCTACGAGCAGTACGTC.

The table lists this clone with a few counts. This chain joins TRBV11-2 and TRBJ2-5; 12 nucleotides match TRBD1. CDR3 size: 14 residues. V shed 4 bases, J shed 11 bases, and the junction held 8 bases outside the gene matches. In germline, CDR1 is SGHAT, CDR2 FQNNGV. The CDR3 is CASSSGTGGLRQYF. The DNA for the CDR3 is TGTGCCAGCAGCTCCGGGACAGGGGGCCTAAGGCAGTACTTC.

This clone was found a few times. CDR3 residues: CASRNRDPVYTEAFF. In DNA, the CDR3 is TGTGCCAGCAGAAACCGGGACCCGGTGTACACTGAAGCTTTCTTT. This chain connects TRBV7-2 to TRBJ1-1; D possibly corresponds to TRBD1 (5 bases). Germline V lookup: CDR1 SGHTA, CDR2 FQGNSA. The CDR3 runs 15 residues. Trimming took off 6 bases at V and 3 bases at J, with 17 bases between the two ends.

This sequence joins TRBV4-3 and TRBJ2-3; 7 positions match TRBD2. Germline V gene lookup returns CDR1 LGHNA and CDR2 YSLEER. The V gene end was trimmed by 4 bases and the J gene end by 8 bases; junction bases not matched to a gene: 3. This CDR3 region has 12 residues. CDR3 loop: CASSPSGTTQYF. CDR3 DNA sequence: TGCGCCAGCAGCCCGAGCGGGACTACGCAGTATTTT.

This clone has only a few counts. This chain joins TRBV2 and TRBJ1-2; a possible D gene is TRBD1 (5 bases). Trimming removed 7 bases at V and 1 base at J, with 13 bases between. Germline lookup yields CDR1 SNHLY and CDR2 FYNNEI. The CDR3 has 14 amino acids. This chain's CDR3 is CASNLDRNNYGYTF. As DNA, the CDR3 is TGTGCCAGCAACCTAGACAGAAATAACTATGGCTACACCTTC.

The chain carries TRBV5-6 and TRBJ1-1; D ambiguous. V was pared by 0 bases and J by 12 bases, with 21 bases between. CDR1 is SGHDT, CDR2 YYEEEE, per germline. There are 15 residues in the CDR3. The CDR3 region is CASSLGQGDPGRTFF. The DNA of the CDR3 is TGTGCCAGCAGCTTGGGGCAAGGCGACCCGGGTAGAACTTTCTTT.

The chain joins TRBV7-9 to TRBJ1-5; D is perhaps TRBD1 (6 bases). Trimming removed 4 bases from V and 2 bases from J, with 9 bases in between. This CDR3 has 14 residues. The V gene's germline CDR1 is SEHNR and CDR2 FQNEAQ (reference sequence). The CDR3 bases are TGTGCCAGCAGCTACGGGGGCGGCAATCAGCCCCAGCATTTT. This gives the protein CASSYGGGNQPQHF.

This chain joins TRBV2 and TRBJ2-6; either TRBD1 or TRBD2 may supply D (5 bases each). CDR1 SNHLY and CDR2 FYNNEI come from the germline V gene. The CDR3 loop spans 13 amino acids. V was pared by 7 bases and J by 4 bases, with 8 bases between. This chain's CDR3 is CASKGDGANVLTF. CDR3 in DNA: TGTGCCAGCAAAGGGGACGGGGCCAACGTCCTGACTTTC.

V usage is TRBV30 and J usage is TRBJ1-5; D remains ambiguous. V lost 3 bases and J 1 base, leaving 4 bases between the germline ends. CDR3 length: 12 amino acids. Germline-derived CDR1 and CDR2 are GTSNPN and SVGIG (reference sequence). This CDR3 reads CAWRDSNQPQHF. Here the CDR3 DNA reads TGTGCCTGGAGGGACAGCAATCAGCCCCAGCATTTT.

This clone occurred a few times. The J gene is TRBJ2-1, the V gene TRBV6-6; D ambiguous. This CDR3 is 15 amino acids long. CDR1 and CDR2 (germline): MNHNY, SVGAGI (reference sequence). V lost 6 bases to trimming and J lost 9 bases, with 21 bases between them. CDR3: CASRSSPVVSPEQFF. CDR3 DNA: TGTGCCAGCAGAAGTTCCCCCGTAGTTTCACCTGAGCAGTTCTTC.

This clone has only a few counts. This chain uses TRBV5-1 with TRBJ2-5; TRBD2 is a possible D gene (6 bases). The germline V and J ends were trimmed by 5 bases and 5 bases, with 13 bases remaining between them. The CDR3 loop spans 13 amino acids. Germline values: CDR1 SGHRS, CDR2 YFSETQ. The CDR3 is CASSPSSEETQYF. CDR3 bases: TGCGCCAGCAGTCCCTCTAGCGAGGAGACCCAGTACTTC.

The chain couples TRBV7-7 to TRBJ2-7; 8 bases line up with TRBD1. CDR3 length: 15 amino acids. Germline CDR1 reads SSHAT; CDR2 reads FNYEAQ (reference sequence). Trimming took 0 bases from V and 4 from J; bases not matched to a gene: 5. In nucleotides, the CDR3 is TGTGCCAGCAGCTTAGCGGCAGGGGGCTTTTACGAGCAGTACGTC. This translates into CASSLAAGGFYEQYV.

There are a few counts of this clone. This chain uses TRBV7-8 with TRBJ2-2; 8 nucleotides line up with TRBD2. The germline CDR1 and CDR2 sequences are SGHVS and FQNEAQ. With 0 bases clipped from V and 3 bases from J, the junction kept 9 bases outside the gene matches. The CDR3 sequence is 18 residues long. CDR3 amino acids: CASSLARASGSYTGELFF. Written as DNA, the CDR3 is TGTGCCAGCAGCTTAGCGAGGGCGAGCGGGAGCTACACCGGGGAGCTGTTTTTT.

The V and J genes are TRBV5-5 and TRBJ1-2; a possible D gene is TRBD1 (5 bases). Germline values: CDR1 SGHKS, CDR2 YYEKEE (reference sequence). V was trimmed by 0 bases and J by 6 bases, leaving 15 bases between them. The CDR3 contains 15 residues. The CDR3 spells CASSLEVRAEDGYTF. The DNA of the CDR3 is TGTGCCAGCAGCTTGGAGGTCAGGGCGGAGGATGGCTACACCTTC.

This clone was picked up a small number of times. The rearrangement joins TRBV11-2 to TRBJ2-2; D gene uncertain. Trimming stripped 8 bases from V and 4 bases from J, with 14 bases between. This CDR3 region has 14 residues. Germline CDR1 SGHAT, CDR2 FQNNGV. CDR3 protein: CASYHLTGTGELFF. The CDR3 DNA reads TGTGCCAGCTATCACCTAACGGGCACCGGGGAGCTGTTTTTT.

The chain recombines TRBV6-5 with TRBJ1-5; 7 positions agree with TRBD1. V trimming: 2 bases; J trimming: 4 bases; junction bases outside the gene matches: 2. This CDR3 contains 14 residues. The germline CDR1 and CDR2 sequences are MNHEY and SVGAGI. The CDR3 DNA follows: TGTGCCAGCAGTTACAGGGGGCGTAATCAGCCCCAGCATTTT. Its protein product is CASSYRGRNQPQHF.

V and J are TRBV12-5 and TRBJ2-3, with D possibly being TRBD1 (7 bases). In germline, CDR1 is LGHNT, CDR2 FRNRAP. The CDR3 is 14 residues long. V shed 5 bases and J shed 6 bases, with 15 bases lying between them. CDR3 sequence (DNA): TGTGCTAGTGGTCCTGGACAGGCGGGGGATACGCAGTATTTT. Its translation is CASGPGQAGDTQYF.